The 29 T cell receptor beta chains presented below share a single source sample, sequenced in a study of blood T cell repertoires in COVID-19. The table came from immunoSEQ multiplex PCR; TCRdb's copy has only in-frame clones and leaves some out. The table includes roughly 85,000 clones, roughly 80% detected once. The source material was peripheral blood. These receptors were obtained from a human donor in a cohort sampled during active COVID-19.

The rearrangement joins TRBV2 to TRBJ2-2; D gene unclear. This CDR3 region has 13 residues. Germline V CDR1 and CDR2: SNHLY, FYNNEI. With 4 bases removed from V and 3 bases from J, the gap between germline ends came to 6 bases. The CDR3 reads CASSAGYTGELFF. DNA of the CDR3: TGTGCCAGCAGTGCCGGGTACACCGGGGAGCTGTTTTTT.

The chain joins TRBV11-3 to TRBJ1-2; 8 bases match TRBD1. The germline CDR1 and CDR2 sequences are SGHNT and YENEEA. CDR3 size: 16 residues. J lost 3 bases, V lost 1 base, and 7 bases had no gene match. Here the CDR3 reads CASSLGAGGEHYGYTF. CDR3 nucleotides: TGTGCCAGCAGCTTAGGAGCAGGGGGCGAGCACTATGGCTACACCTTC.

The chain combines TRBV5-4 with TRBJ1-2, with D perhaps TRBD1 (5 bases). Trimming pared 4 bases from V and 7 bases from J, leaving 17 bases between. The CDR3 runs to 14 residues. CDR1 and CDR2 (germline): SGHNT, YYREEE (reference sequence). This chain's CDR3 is CASSLGAREGGYTF. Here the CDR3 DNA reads TGTGCCAGCAGCCTTGGGGCCAGGGAGGGTGGCTACACCTTC.

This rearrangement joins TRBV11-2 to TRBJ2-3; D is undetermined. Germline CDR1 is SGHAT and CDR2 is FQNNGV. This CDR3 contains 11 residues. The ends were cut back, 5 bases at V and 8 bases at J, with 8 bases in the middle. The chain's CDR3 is CASSTTRTQYF. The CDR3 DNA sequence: TGTGCCAGCAGCACTACACGTACGCAGTATTTT.

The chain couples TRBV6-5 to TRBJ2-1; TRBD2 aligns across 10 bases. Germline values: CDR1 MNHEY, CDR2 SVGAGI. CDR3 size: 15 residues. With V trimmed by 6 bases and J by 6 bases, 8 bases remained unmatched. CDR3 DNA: TGTGCCAGCAGGGAGCGGGGGGGCCTCTCCAATGAGCAGTTCTTC. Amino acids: CASRERGGLSNEQFF.

This chain's CDR3 is CASSLGGGGVPQYF. The CDR3 DNA sequence: TGTGCCAGCAGCTTAGGAGGGGGGGGCGTCCCGCAGTATTTT. The V and J genes are TRBV11-2 and TRBJ2-3; possibly TRBD2 for D (7 bases). Trimming removed 1 base from V and 10 bases from J, with 15 bases in between. Per the germline V gene, CDR1 is SGHAT and CDR2 is FQNNGV. There are 14 residues in the CDR3. The full variable domain, in which reference TRBV11-2 and TRBJ2-3 provide the parts outside the CDR3, is EAGVAQSPRYKIIEKRQSVAFWCNPISGHATLYWYQQILGQGPKLLIQFQNNGVVDDSQLPKDRFSAERLKGVDSTLKIQPAKLEDSAVYLCASSLGGGGVPQYFGPGTRLTVL.

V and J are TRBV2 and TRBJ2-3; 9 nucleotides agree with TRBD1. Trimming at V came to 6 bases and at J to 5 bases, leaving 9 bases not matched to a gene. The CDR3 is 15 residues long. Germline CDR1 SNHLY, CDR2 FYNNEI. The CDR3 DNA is TGTGCCAGCAGCGCCGGGACAGGGTATCGAGATACGCAGTATTTT. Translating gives CASSAGTGYRDTQYF.

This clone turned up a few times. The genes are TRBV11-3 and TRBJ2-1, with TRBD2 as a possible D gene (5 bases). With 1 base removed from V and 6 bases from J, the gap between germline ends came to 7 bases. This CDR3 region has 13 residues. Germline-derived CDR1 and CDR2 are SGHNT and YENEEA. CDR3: CASSLGLSNEQFF. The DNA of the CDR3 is TGTGCCAGCAGCTTAGGACTAAGCAATGAGCAGTTCTTC. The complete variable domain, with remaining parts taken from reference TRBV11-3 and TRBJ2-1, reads EAGVVQSPRYKIIEKKQPVAFWCNPISGHNTLYWYLQNLGQGPELLIRYENEEAVDDSQLPKDRFSAERLKGVDSTLKIQPAELGDSAVYLCASSLGLSNEQFFGPGTRLTVL.

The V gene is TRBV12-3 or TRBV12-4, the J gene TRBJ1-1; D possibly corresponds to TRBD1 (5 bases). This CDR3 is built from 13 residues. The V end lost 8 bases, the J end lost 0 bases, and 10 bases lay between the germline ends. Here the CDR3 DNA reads TGTGCCAGCGGTCGGGGGATGAACACTGAAGCTTTCTTT. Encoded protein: CASGRGMNTEAFF.

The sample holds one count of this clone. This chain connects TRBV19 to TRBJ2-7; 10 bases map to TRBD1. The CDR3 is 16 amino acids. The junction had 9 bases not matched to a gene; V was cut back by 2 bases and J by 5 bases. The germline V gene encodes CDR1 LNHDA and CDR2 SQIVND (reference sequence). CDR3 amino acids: CASSIIGGQGVNEQYF. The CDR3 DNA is TGTGCCAGTAGTATAATTGGAGGACAGGGGGTTAACGAGCAGTACTTC.

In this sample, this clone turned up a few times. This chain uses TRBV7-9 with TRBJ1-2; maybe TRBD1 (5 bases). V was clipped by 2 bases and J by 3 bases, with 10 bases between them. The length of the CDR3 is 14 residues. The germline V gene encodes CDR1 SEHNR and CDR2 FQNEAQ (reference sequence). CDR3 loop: CASSLNTGDYGYTF. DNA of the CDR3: TGTGCCAGCAGCTTAAATACGGGGGACTATGGCTACACCTTC.

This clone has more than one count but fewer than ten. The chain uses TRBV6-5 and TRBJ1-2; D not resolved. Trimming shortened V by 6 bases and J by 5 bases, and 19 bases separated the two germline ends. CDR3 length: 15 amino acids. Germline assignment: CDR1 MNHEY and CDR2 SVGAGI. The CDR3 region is CASSASRRLPYGYTF. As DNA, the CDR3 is TGTGCCAGCAGCGCCTCAAGGAGACTCCCATATGGCTACACCTTC.

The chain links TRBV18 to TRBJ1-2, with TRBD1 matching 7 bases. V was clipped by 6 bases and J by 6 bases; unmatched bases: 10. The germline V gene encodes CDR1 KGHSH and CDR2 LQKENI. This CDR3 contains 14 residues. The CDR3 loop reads CASSPFEDRDGYTF. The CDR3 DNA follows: TGTGCCAGCTCCCCCTTTGAAGACAGGGATGGCTACACCTTC.

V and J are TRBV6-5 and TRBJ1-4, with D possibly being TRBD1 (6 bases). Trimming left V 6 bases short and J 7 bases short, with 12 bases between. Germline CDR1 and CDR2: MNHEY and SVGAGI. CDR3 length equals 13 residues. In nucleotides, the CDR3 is TGTGCCAGCAGAAGGGGGATGGGTGAAAAACTGTTTTTT. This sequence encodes CASRRGMGEKLFF.

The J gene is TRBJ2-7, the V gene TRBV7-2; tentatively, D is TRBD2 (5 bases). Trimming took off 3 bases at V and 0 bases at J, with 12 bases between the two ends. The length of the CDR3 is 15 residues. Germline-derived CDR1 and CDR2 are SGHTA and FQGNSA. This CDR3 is CASSFYGVRSYEQYF. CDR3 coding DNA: TGTGCCAGCAGCTTCTACGGGGTCCGCTCCTACGAGCAGTACTTC.

CDR3 region: CASSLYAGAGTDTQYF. The CDR3 DNA follows: TGTGCCAGCAGTCTATACGCGGGGGCCGGCACAGATACGCAGTATTTT. V is TRBV27 and J is TRBJ2-3; D perhaps matches TRBD2 (7 bases). The CDR3 is 16 residues long. The germline V gene has CDR1 MNHEY and CDR2 SMNVEV (reference sequence). With 5 bases removed from V and 1 base from J, the gap between germline ends came to 16 bases.

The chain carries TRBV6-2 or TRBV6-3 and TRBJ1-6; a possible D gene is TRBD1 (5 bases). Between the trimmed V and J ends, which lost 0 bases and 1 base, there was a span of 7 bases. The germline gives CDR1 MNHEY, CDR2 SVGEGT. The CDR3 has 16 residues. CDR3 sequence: CASSYSEGSYNSPLHF. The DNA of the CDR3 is TGTGCCAGCAGTTACTCGGAGGGGTCCTATAATTCACCCCTCCACTTT.

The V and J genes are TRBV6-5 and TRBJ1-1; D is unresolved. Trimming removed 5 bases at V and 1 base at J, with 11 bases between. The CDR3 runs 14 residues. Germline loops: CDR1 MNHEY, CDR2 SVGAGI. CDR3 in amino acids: CASSLRFGNTEAFF. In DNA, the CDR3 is TGTGCCAGCAGTCTCCGGTTCGGGAACACTGAAGCTTTCTTT.

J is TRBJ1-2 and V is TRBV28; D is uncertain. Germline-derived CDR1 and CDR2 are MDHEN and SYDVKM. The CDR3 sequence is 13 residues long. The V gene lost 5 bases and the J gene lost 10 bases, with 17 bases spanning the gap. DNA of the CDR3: TGTGCCAGCAGTCAAAGCGCGGGTCTCCCCTACACCTTC. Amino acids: CASSQSAGLPYTF.

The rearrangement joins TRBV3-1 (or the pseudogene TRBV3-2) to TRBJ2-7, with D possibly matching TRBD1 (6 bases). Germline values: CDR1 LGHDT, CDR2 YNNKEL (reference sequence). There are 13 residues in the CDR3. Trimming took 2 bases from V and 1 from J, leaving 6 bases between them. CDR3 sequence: CASSQTGSYEQYF. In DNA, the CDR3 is TGTGCCAGCAGCCAAACAGGGTCCTACGAGCAGTACTTC.

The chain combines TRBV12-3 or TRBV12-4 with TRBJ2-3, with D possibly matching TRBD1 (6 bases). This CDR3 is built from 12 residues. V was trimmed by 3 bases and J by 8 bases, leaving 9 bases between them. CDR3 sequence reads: CASSFGQSTQYF. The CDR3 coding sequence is TGTGCCAGCAGTTTCGGACAGAGTACGCAGTATTTT.

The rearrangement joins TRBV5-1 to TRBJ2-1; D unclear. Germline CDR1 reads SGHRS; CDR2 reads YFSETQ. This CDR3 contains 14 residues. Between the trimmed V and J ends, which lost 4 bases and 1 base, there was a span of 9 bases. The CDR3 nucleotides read TGCGCCAGCAGCCACGACACGTCCTACAATGAGCAGTTCTTC. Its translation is CASSHDTSYNEQFF.

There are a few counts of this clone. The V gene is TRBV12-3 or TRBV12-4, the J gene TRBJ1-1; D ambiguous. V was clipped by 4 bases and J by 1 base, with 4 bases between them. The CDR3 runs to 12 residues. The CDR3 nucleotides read TGTGCCAGCAGTTACAAGAACACTGAAGCTTTCTTT. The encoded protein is CASSYKNTEAFF.

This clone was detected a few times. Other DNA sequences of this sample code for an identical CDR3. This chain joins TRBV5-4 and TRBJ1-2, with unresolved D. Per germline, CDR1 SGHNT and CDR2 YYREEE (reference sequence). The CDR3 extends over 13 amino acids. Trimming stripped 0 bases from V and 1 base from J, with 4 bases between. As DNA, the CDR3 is TGTGCCAGCAGCTTGGACAGTAACTATGGCTACACCTTC. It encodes CASSLDSNYGYTF.

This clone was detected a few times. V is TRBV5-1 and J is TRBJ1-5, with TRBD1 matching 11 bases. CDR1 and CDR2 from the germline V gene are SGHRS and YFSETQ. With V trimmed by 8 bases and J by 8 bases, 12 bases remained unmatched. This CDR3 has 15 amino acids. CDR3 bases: TGCGCCAGTAGGACCGGGACAGGGGGGTTAGAGCCCCAGCATTTT. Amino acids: CASRTGTGGLEPQHF.

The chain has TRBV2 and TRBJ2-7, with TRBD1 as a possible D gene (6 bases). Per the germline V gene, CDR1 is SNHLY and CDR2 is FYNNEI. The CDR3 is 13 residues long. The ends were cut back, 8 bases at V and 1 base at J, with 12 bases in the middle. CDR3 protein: CASSRTESYEQYF. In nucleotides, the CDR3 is TGTGCCAGCTCCAGGACAGAATCCTACGAGCAGTACTTC.

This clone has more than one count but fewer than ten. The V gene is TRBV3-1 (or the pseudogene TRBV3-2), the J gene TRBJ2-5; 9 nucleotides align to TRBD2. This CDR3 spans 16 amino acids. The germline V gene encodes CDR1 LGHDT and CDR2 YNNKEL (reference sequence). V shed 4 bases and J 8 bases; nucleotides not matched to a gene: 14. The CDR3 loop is CASSPWRGGNQGTQYF. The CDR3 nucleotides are TGTGCCAGCAGCCCTTGGCGGGGGGGGAACCAAGGAACCCAGTACTTC.

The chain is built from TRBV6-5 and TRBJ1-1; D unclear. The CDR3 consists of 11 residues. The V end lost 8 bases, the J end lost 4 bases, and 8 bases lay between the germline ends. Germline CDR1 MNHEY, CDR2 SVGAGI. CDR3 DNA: TGTGCCAGCGGGAGGAGCACTGAAGCTTTCTTT. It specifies CASGRSTEAFF.

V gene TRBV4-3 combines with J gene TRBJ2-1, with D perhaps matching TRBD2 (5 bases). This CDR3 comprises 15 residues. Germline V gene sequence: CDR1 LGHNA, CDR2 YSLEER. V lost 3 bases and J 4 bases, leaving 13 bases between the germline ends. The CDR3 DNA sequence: TGCGCCAGCAGCCATGCCGGGGTGGAGTACAATGAGCAGTTCTTC. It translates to CASSHAGVEYNEQFF.